This T cell receptor (beta chain) stems from a study of T-cell reconstitution after alpha-beta-depleted transplantation in children. Study-level results: Reportedly, alpha-beta T cells present about two months post-transplant originated from several hundred expanded clones of graft origin.

The CDR3 is 16 amino acids. Trimming took 2 bases from V and 4 from J; bases not matched to a gene: 10. CDR1 is MNHEY and CDR2 is SMNVEV in the germline V gene (reference sequence). A TCRbeta library incorporating unique molecular identifiers was prepared. From the PCR reads, TCRdb called clonotypes with MiXCR, one entry per CDR3 protein. The sample contains over 450,000 distinct CDR3 sequences, approximately 10% of which appear only once. This clonotype came up many times. What it recognizes is unknown. V usage is TRBV27 and J usage is TRBJ2-7; 8 bases are a match to TRBD1. The sequencing here drew on PBMCs, taken before TCRalphabeta/CD19-depleted stem cell transplant. This sequence was found in a child aged 2 to 15 with inherited bone marrow failure, due to receive a stem cell transplant. CDR3 bases: TGTGCCAGCAGTTTACAAGGCAGGGGGCTGTCATACGAGCAGTACTTC. This gives the protein CASSLQGRGLSYEQYF.